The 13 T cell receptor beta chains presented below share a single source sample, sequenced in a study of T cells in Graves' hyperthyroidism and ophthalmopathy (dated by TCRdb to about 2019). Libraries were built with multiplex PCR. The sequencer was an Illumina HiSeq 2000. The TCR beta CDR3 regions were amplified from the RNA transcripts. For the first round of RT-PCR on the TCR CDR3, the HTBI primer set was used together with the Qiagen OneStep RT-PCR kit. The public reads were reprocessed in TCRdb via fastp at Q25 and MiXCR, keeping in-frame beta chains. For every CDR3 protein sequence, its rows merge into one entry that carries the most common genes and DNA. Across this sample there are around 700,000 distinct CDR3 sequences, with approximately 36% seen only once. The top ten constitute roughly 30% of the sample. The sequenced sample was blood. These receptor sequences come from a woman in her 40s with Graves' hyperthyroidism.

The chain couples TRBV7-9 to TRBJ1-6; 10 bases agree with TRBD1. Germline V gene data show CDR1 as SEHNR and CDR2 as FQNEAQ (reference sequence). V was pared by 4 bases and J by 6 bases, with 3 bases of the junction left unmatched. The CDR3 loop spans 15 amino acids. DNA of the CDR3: TGTGCCAGCAGCTCGCGGACAGGGGGTAATTCACCCCTCCACTTT. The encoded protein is CASSSRTGGNSPLHF.

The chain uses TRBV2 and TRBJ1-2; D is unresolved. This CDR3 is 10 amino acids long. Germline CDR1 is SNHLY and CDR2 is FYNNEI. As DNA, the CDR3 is TGTGCTAGAGAGGCGGTACGGGACACCTTC. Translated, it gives CAREAVRDTF.

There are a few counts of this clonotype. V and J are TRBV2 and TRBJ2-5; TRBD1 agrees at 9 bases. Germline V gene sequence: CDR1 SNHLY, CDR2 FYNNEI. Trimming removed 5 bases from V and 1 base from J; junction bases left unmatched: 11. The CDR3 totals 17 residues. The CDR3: CASSYRATGGRQETQYF. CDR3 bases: TGTGCCAGCAGTTATCGGGCCACAGGGGGCCGCCAAGAGACCCAGTACTTC.

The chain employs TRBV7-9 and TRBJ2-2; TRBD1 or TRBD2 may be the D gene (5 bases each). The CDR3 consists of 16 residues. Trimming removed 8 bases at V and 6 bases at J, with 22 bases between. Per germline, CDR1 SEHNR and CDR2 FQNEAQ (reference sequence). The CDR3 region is CASRPGDPPDSGELFF. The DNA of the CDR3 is TGTGCCAGCCGTCCTGGGGACCCACCCGACTCCGGGGAGCTGTTTTTT.

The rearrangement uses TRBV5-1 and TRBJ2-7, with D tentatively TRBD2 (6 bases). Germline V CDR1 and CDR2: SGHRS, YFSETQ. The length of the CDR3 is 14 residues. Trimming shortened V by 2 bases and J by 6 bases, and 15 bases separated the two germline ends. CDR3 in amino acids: CASSFSPGVSEQYF. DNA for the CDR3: TGCGCCAGCAGCTTTTCTCCGGGGGTATCCGAGCAGTACTTC.

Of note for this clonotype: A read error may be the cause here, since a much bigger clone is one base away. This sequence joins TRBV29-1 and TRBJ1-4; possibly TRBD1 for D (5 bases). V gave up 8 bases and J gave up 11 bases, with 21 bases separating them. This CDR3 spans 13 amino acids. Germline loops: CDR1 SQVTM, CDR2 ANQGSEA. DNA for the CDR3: TGCAGCACAATGGGGGGGTTGGGAGGGAAACTGTTTTTT. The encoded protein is CSTMGGLGGKLFF. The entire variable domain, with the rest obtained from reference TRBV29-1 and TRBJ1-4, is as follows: SAVISQKPSRDICQRGTSLTIQCQVDSQVTMMFWYRQQPGQSLTLIATANQGSEATYESGFVIDKFPISRPNLTFSTLTVSNMSPEDSSIYLCSTMGGLGGKLFFGSGTQLSVL.

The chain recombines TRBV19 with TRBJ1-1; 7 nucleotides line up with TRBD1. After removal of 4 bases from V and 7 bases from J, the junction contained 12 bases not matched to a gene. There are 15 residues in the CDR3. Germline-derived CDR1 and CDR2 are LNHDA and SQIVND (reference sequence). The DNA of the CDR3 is TGTGCCAGTAGTAAGCCCCAGGGACAGATTTTTGAAGCTTTCTTT. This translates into CASSKPQGQIFEAFF.

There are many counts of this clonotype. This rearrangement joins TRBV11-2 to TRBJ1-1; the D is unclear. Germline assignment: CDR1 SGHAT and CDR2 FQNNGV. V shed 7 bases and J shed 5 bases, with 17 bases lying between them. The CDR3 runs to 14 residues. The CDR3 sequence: CASIQTNKETEAFF. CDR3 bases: TGTGCCAGCATCCAAACTAACAAGGAAACTGAAGCTTTCTTT.

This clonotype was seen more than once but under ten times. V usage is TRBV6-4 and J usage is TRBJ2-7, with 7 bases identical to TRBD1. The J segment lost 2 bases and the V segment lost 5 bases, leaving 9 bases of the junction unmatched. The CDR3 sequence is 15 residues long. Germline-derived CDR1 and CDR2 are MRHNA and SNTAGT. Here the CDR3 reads CASSWYRGTPYEQYF. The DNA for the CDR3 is TGTGCCAGCAGTTGGTACAGGGGAACCCCCTACGAGCAGTACTTC.

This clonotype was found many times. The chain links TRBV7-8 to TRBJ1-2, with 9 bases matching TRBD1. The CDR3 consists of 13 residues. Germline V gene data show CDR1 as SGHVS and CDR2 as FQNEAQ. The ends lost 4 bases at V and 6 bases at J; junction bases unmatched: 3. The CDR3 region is CASSSRTGDGYTF. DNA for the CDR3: TGTGCCAGCAGCTCTCGGACAGGGGATGGCTACACCTTC.

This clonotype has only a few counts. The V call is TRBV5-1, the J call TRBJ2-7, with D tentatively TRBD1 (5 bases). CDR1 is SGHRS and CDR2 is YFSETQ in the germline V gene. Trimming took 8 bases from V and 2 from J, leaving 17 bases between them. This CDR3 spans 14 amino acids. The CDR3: CARTLRVRTYEQYF. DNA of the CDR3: TGCGCCAGGACCCTCAGGGTAAGAACCTACGAGCAGTACTTC.

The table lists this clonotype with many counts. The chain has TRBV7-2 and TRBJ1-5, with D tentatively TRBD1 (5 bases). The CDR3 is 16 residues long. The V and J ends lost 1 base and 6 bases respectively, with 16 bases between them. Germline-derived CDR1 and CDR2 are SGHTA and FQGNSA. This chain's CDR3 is CASSLGPGSDGQPQHF. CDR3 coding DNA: TGTGCCAGCAGCTTAGGTCCAGGGTCGGATGGTCAGCCCCAGCATTTT.

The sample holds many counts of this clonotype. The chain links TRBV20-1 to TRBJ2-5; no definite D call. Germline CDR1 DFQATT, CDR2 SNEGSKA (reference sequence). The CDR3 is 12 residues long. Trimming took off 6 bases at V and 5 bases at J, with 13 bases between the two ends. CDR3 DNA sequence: TGCAGTGCCCGCGTCTCCGGGGAGACCCAGTACTTC. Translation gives CSARVSGETQYF.